Below are 27 T cell receptor beta chains sequenced from a single sample in a study of blood T cell repertoires in COVID-19. Libraries were prepared by immunoSEQ multiplex PCR; TCRdb keeps only in-frame clonotypes and omits some of them. This sample has 98,000 or so clones; around four fifths occur once, and the top ten carry under 30%. The sample was peripheral blood. These receptors originate from a man aged 55 to 70 with acute or convalescent COVID-19.

The table lists this clone with a few counts. The chain recombines TRBV20-1 with TRBJ2-5, with 8 nucleotides matching TRBD2. Germline CDR1 reads DFQATT; CDR2 reads SNEGSKA (reference sequence). V gave up 3 bases and J gave up 2 bases; unmatched junction bases: 8. The CDR3 runs 15 residues. The CDR3 DNA reads TGCAGTGCTAGTCCGGGGGGACTAGTACAAGAGACCCAGTACTTC. Its protein product is CSASPGGLVQETQYF.

V usage is TRBV2 and J usage is TRBJ1-6; D gene unclear. With 8 bases removed from V and 8 bases from J, the gap between germline ends came to 13 bases. The length of the CDR3 is 13 residues. Germline lookup yields CDR1 SNHLY and CDR2 FYNNEI. The CDR3 nucleotides are TGTGCCAGCCGCCCCCCTCGGGATTCACCCCTCCACTTT. It codes for CASRPPRDSPLHF.

V gene TRBV18 combines with J gene TRBJ2-1, with a tentative D call TRBD2 (5 bases). The V gene's germline CDR1 is KGHSH and CDR2 LQKENI. There are 13 residues in the CDR3. V lost 4 bases to trimming and J lost 9 bases, with 13 bases between them. The CDR3 region has the DNA TGTGCCAGCTCACAAGGACTCGCTGGTGAGCAGTTCTTC. Translated, it gives CASSQGLAGEQFF.

V is TRBV19 and J is TRBJ1-2, with TRBD1 matching over 8 bases. CDR3 size: 15 residues. Losses at the gene ends were 3 bases for V and 2 bases for J; bases not matched to a gene: 5. Germline V lookup: CDR1 LNHDA, CDR2 SQIVND (reference sequence). The CDR3 region is CASSISTGANYGYTF. In DNA, the CDR3 is TGTGCCAGTAGTATCTCGACAGGGGCAAACTATGGCTACACCTTC.

V gene TRBV7-9 combines with J gene TRBJ2-7; tentative D call: TRBD1 (7 bases). Germline V lookup: CDR1 SEHNR, CDR2 FQNEAQ (reference sequence). This CDR3 has 13 amino acids. The V end lost 4 bases, the J end lost 6 bases, and 13 bases lay between the germline ends. CDR3 region: CASSSQQGGEQYV. The CDR3 DNA is TGTGCCAGCAGCTCCCAGCAGGGGGGCGAGCAGTACGTC.

The gene calls are TRBV18 and TRBJ2-2; D ambiguous. This CDR3 contains 13 residues. V was shortened by 0 bases and J by 4 bases, with 3 bases between the two germline ends. Germline CDR1 and CDR2: KGHSH and LQKENI. CDR3 coding DNA: TGTGCCAGCTCACCACCGAGCACCGGGGAGCTGTTTTTT. Protein product: CASSPPSTGELFF. Using reference TRBV18 and TRBJ2-2 for the parts outside the CDR3, the full variable domain is NAGVMQNPRHLVRRRGQEARLRCSPMKGHSHVYWYRQLPEEGLKFMVYLQKENIIDESGMPKERFSAEFPKEGPSILRIQQVVRGDSAAYFCASSPPSTGELFFGEGSRLTVL.

The rearrangement links TRBV30 to TRBJ2-2, with 9 positions matching TRBD1. Germline V CDR1 and CDR2: GTSNPN, SVGIG (reference sequence). The length of the CDR3 is 18 residues. J gave up 5 bases and V 5 bases, and 18 bases lay outside the gene matches. As DNA, the CDR3 is TGTGCCTGGGCCCCTTGGACCACCGGGACAGGGAAGACCGGGGAGCTGTTTTTT. It specifies CAWAPWTTGTGKTGELFF.

The sample holds a few counts of this clone. J is TRBJ2-3 and V is TRBV5-4; 12 bases map to TRBD2. Germline CDR1 is SGHNT and CDR2 is YYREEE (reference sequence). The CDR3 totals 15 residues. Trimming at V came to 4 bases and at J to 4 bases, leaving 4 bases not matched to a gene. This CDR3 reads CASSPSGRGSDTQYF. The DNA for the CDR3 is TGTGCCAGCAGCCCTAGCGGGAGGGGCTCAGATACGCAGTATTTT.

The chain carries TRBV5-1 and TRBJ2-7; D might be TRBD1 (6 bases). V lost 5 bases and J lost 5, with 11 bases in between. This CDR3 comprises 12 residues. The germline CDR1 and CDR2 sequences are SGHRS and YFSETQ. CDR3 bases: TGCGCCAGCAGTATACAGGGAAACGAGCAGTACTTC. Its translation: CASSIQGNEQYF.

The V and J genes are TRBV5-6 and TRBJ1-5, with 7 bases lining up with TRBD1. The CDR3 has 15 residues. The V and J ends lost 4 bases and 8 bases, in that order; junction bases with no gene match: 12. Germline V gene data show CDR1 as SGHDT and CDR2 as YYEEEE. CDR3 region: CASSGSGQPFEPQHF. Written as DNA, the CDR3 is TGTGCCAGCAGCGGCTCGGGACAGCCATTTGAGCCCCAGCATTTT.

The chain links TRBV5-1 to TRBJ2-7; 7 bases are shared with TRBD1. The CDR3 runs to 15 residues. Trimming cost V 2 bases and J 4 bases; bases outside gene matches: 9. Germline CDR1 is SGHRS and CDR2 is YFSETQ. The CDR3 sequence: CASSLGGQVLYEQYF. The CDR3 DNA reads as TGCGCCAGCAGCTTAGGGGGCCAGGTACTTTACGAGCAGTACTTC.

The chain combines TRBV11-2 with TRBJ2-1; possible D gene TRBD1, 5 bases. The CDR3 extends over 14 amino acids. The V end was cut by 5 bases, the J end by 0 bases, with 8 bases between. CDR1 is SGHAT and CDR2 is FQNNGV in the germline V gene. In nucleotides, the CDR3 is TGTGCCAGCAGCCTCCAGGGCTCCTACAATGAGCAGTTCTTC. This codes for CASSLQGSYNEQFF.

This chain uses TRBV19 with TRBJ2-4; tentatively, D is TRBD2 (6 bases). Per germline, CDR1 LNHDA and CDR2 SQIVND (reference sequence). V shed 11 bases and J shed 0 bases, with 17 bases lying between them. The length of the CDR3 is 15 residues. The CDR3 protein is CASRRGGVAKNIQYF. In DNA, the CDR3 is TGTGCCTCTAGGAGGGGCGGAGTAGCCAAAAACATTCAGTACTTC.

The genes are TRBV9 and TRBJ1-2; D not resolved. The CDR3 extends over 14 amino acids. Germline V gene lookup returns CDR1 SGDLS and CDR2 YYNGEE. V lost 0 bases and J 3 bases, leaving 9 bases between the germline ends. The CDR3: CASSVGVPDYGYTF. The CDR3 DNA follows: TGTGCCAGCAGCGTAGGAGTCCCCGACTATGGCTACACCTTC.

This clone was seen more than once but under ten times. The genes are TRBV19 and TRBJ1-1; 10 bases align to TRBD1. Losses at the gene ends were 9 bases for V and 4 bases for J; bases not matched to a gene: 20. From germline, CDR1 is LNHDA and CDR2 SQIVND (reference sequence). The CDR3 spans 18 residues. The CDR3 DNA reads as TGTGCCAGCGACCAAACTTGGGGAACGAGGACAGGGGGCACTGAAGCTTTCTTT. It translates to CASDQTWGTRTGGTEAFF.

The genes are TRBV3-1 (or the pseudogene TRBV3-2) and TRBJ2-3, with D unclear. The CDR3 sequence is 12 residues long. Trimming left V 3 bases short and J 2 bases short, with 3 bases between. CDR1 and CDR2 (germline): LGHDT, YNNKEL (reference sequence). The DNA of the CDR3 is TGTGCCAGCAGCCACGTCACAGATACGCAGTATTTT. This encodes CASSHVTDTQYF.

For the CDR3, the DNA is TGTGCCTCCTTGGCGGGGGACATCGTTGAGACCCAGTACTTC. It encodes CASLAGDIVETQYF. The rearrangement uses TRBV6-5 and TRBJ2-5, with D maybe TRBD2 (7 bases). Germline CDR1 MNHEY, CDR2 SVGAGI. Trimming shortened V by 11 bases and J by 5 bases, and 21 bases separated the two germline ends. This CDR3 comprises 14 residues.

The chain combines TRBV28 with TRBJ2-3, with D unresolved. CDR3 length: 11 amino acids. The V end lost 7 bases, the J end lost 6 bases, and 8 bases lay between the germline ends. Germline V gene sequence: CDR1 MDHEN, CDR2 SYDVKM. CDR3 nucleotide sequence: TGTGCCAGCAATCTGCGGGATACGCAGTATTTT. Translation gives CASNLRDTQYF.

In this sample, this clone turned up a few times. The chain joins TRBV2 to TRBJ2-7, with 10 bases fitting TRBD2. The length of the CDR3 is 16 residues. Germline assignment: CDR1 SNHLY and CDR2 FYNNEI. V trimming: 5 bases; J trimming: 4 bases; junction bases outside the gene matches: 11. This chain's CDR3 is CASSSNSAGGSYEQYF. The CDR3 nucleotides are TGTGCCAGCAGTAGTAATTCAGCGGGAGGGTCGTACGAGCAGTACTTC.

The chain combines TRBV15 with TRBJ2-1, with D uncertain. CDR3 length: 16 amino acids. Germline CDR1 LNHNV, CDR2 YYDKDF (reference sequence). The V end lost 1 base, the J end lost 9 bases, and 19 bases lay between the germline ends. The CDR3 spells CATSRGGYPYDVEQFF. Here the CDR3 DNA reads TGTGCCACCAGCAGAGGAGGATATCCTTACGATGTTGAGCAGTTCTTC.

This chain links TRBV7-2 with TRBJ2-2; 10 nucleotides align to TRBD2. The CDR3 has 18 residues. V lost 4 bases, J lost 0 bases, and 8 bases stayed unmatched. CDR1 is SGHTA, CDR2 FQGNSA, per germline. CDR3: CASSSPRTSGANTGELFF. The DNA of the CDR3 is TGTGCCAGCAGCTCCCCCCGGACTAGCGGCGCGAACACCGGGGAGCTGTTTTTT.

The chain employs TRBV29-1 and TRBJ2-7, with D perhaps matching TRBD2 (5 bases). V lost 5 bases to trimming and J lost 5 bases, with 22 bases between them. The CDR3 has 15 residues. Germline loops: CDR1 SQVTM, CDR2 ANQGSEA. The CDR3 here is CSVLPRASSTNEQYF. CDR3 coding DNA: TGCAGCGTTCTCCCCCGGGCTAGCTCAACTAACGAGCAGTACTTC.

V is TRBV7-2 and J is TRBJ1-2; D is undetermined. The CDR3 has 15 residues. Germline values: CDR1 SGHTA, CDR2 FQGNSA. V was cut by 0 bases and J by 5 bases, with 13 bases left in between. CDR3 coding DNA: TGTGCCAGCAGCTTAGCGCACCAACCGCGATATGGCTACACCTTC. This sequence encodes CASSLAHQPRYGYTF.

The chain is built from TRBV10-1 and TRBJ2-7; tentative D call: TRBD2 (6 bases). V lost 7 bases to trimming and J lost 5 bases, with 18 bases between them. This CDR3 region has 14 residues. The germline V gene has CDR1 WNHNN and CDR2 SYGVQD (reference sequence). The CDR3 reads CASTPHAGSNEQYF. CDR3 nucleotide sequence: TGCGCCAGCACTCCTCACGCGGGAAGTAACGAGCAGTACTTC.

This clone was seen just once. V gene TRBV7-8 combines with J gene TRBJ2-5; 8 bases are shared with TRBD1. CDR3 length: 15 residues. V shed 5 bases, J shed 1 base, and the junction held 6 bases outside the gene matches. Germline V gene sequence: CDR1 SGHVS, CDR2 FQNEAQ. CDR3 loop: CASSRSGTGQETQYF. CDR3 coding DNA: TGTGCCAGCAGCCGGTCCGGGACAGGCCAAGAGACCCAGTACTTC.

The CDR3 DNA reads TGTGCCAGCAGCGTCGGCTGGGGACTAGCTTACAATGAGCAGTTCTTC. This sequence encodes CASSVGWGLAYNEQFF. The chain carries TRBV21-1 and TRBJ2-1; the listed D gene, TRBD2, was not tested against the DNA. TRBV21-1 is flagged as a pseudogene. The CDR3 runs 16 residues.

The genes are TRBV5-1 and TRBJ1-6; tentative D call: TRBD1 (5 bases). The germline V gene encodes CDR1 SGHRS and CDR2 YFSETQ. The V end was cut by 6 bases, the J end by 7 bases, with 11 bases between. The CDR3 runs 13 residues. The DNA of the CDR3 is TGCGCCAGCACCCAGGGCCCGAATTCACCCCTCCACTTT. This codes for CASTQGPNSPLHF.